The 17 T cell receptor beta chains below come from one sample, sequenced in a study of T cells after yellow fever vaccination (dated by TCRdb to about 2019). The treatment or condition label on this specimen signifies: live attenuated yellow fever vaccine strain. Library method: 5' RACE. The instrument was an Illumina HiSeq 2500. The public reads were reprocessed in TCRdb via fastp at Q25 and MiXCR, keeping in-frame beta chains. Each entry merges the rows of one CDR3 protein and shows their most common DNA and genes. Recorded for this sample are around 140,000 distinct CDR3 sequences; 7.7% of them occurred a single time. Roughly 0.76% of the sample is held by the ten biggest clonotypes. The input for sequencing was CD4+ T cells sorted from PBMCs, taken 5 days after the yellow fever booster vaccination. The receptors come from a man aged 25 to 45 who received the YFV17D yellow fever vaccine.

This clonotype was counted between two and nine times. The genes are TRBV6-2 or TRBV6-3 and TRBJ2-2, with TRBD2 matching 8 bases. With V trimmed by 6 bases and J by 2 bases, 8 bases remained unmatched. The CDR3 length is 16 residues. The germline gives CDR1 MNHEY, CDR2 SVGEGT. DNA of the CDR3: TGTGCCAGCAGATACCGGGGGGGGAGAAACACCGGGGAGCTGTTTTTT. This translates into CASRYRGGRNTGELFF.

This clonotype was counted only a few times. V usage is TRBV3-1 and J usage is TRBJ1-1; 7 nucleotides align to TRBD1. The V gene end was trimmed by 4 bases and the J gene end by 6 bases; junction bases not matched to a gene: 2. The CDR3 runs to 12 residues. Germline lookup yields CDR1 LGHDT and CDR2 YNNKEL (reference sequence). CDR3 in DNA: TGTGCCAGCAGCCGGGACAGACCTGAAGCTTTCTTT. Protein: CASSRDRPEAFF. Full variable domain (remainder filled in from reference TRBV3-1 and TRBJ1-1): DTAVSQTPKYLVTQMGNDKSIKCEQNLGHDTMYWYKQDSKKFLKIMFSYNNKELIINETVPNRFSPKSPDKAHLNLHINSLELGDSAVYFCASSRDRPEAFFGQGTRLTVV.

This clonotype was seen ten or more times. The chain couples TRBV6-2 or TRBV6-3 to TRBJ2-6; TRBD1 is a possible D gene (6 bases). Germline V gene lookup returns CDR1 MNHEY and CDR2 SVGEGT. Trimming left V 7 bases short and J 0 bases short, with 22 bases between. The CDR3 covers 19 residues. CDR3 residues: CASKTNKGRGYSGANVLTF. CDR3 in DNA: TGTGCCAGCAAAACCAACAAGGGCAGGGGTTACTCTGGGGCCAACGTCCTGACTTTC.

This clonotype was seen at least ten times. The J gene is TRBJ2-1, the V gene TRBV7-9, with 8 bases matching TRBD1. This CDR3 region has 14 residues. With 4 bases clipped from V and 4 bases from J, the junction kept 3 bases outside the gene matches. CDR1 SEHNR and CDR2 FQNEAQ come from the germline V gene (reference sequence). This CDR3 reads CASSWTGRYNEQFF. CDR3 sequence (DNA): TGTGCCAGCAGCTGGACAGGGCGGTACAATGAGCAGTTCTTC.

CDR3 amino acids: CASSSGSVRGYNEQFF. DNA for the CDR3: TGTGCCAGCAGCTCGGGTAGCGTGAGGGGTTACAATGAGCAGTTCTTC. J is TRBJ2-1 and V is TRBV5-4, with D perhaps TRBD1 or TRBD2 (5 bases each). V lost 3 bases, J lost 4 bases, and 17 bases lay in between. CDR3 length equals 16 residues. In germline, CDR1 is SGHNT, CDR2 YYREEE (reference sequence).

This clonotype was seen at least ten times. The rearrangement joins TRBV20-1 to TRBJ1-4, with unresolved D. The CDR3 loop spans 14 amino acids. CDR1 DFQATT and CDR2 SNEGSKA come from the germline V gene (reference sequence). The V and J ends lost 1 base and 4 bases respectively, with 10 bases between them. The CDR3 nucleotides read TGCAGTGCTAGAGTGGACGGCCTTAATGAAAAACTGTTTTTT. Protein sequence: CSARVDGLNEKLFF.

This clonotype was seen many times. The chain couples TRBV7-9 to TRBJ2-4; TRBD1 aligns across 7 bases. CDR1 is SEHNR and CDR2 is FQNEAQ in the germline V gene (reference sequence). The CDR3 totals 15 residues. Unmatched junction bases numbered 4, after V lost 5 bases and J lost 0 bases. CDR3 nucleotide sequence: TGTGCCAGCAGCCGGACAGGAATAGCCAAAAACATTCAGTACTTC. It translates to CASSRTGIAKNIQYF.

This clonotype was recorded many times. The V call is TRBV27, the J call TRBJ1-5; a possible D gene is TRBD1 (6 bases). Trimming took off 6 bases at V and 1 base at J, with 10 bases between the two ends. The CDR3 is 14 residues long. Per germline, CDR1 MNHEY and CDR2 SMNVEV (reference sequence). The DNA for the CDR3 is TGTGCCAGCAGGCTGGGGGCAAGCAATCAGCCCCAGCATTTT. It is translated as CASRLGASNQPQHF.

This clonotype was seen at least ten times. The chain combines TRBV5-1 with TRBJ2-2, with D perhaps matching TRBD1 (6 bases). Deletions cut 3 bases from V and 4 bases from J, with 13 bases between. This CDR3 has 15 residues. Looked up from germline, CDR1 is SGHRS and CDR2 is YFSETQ. Here the CDR3 DNA reads TGCGCCAGCAGCTCAGGGGCGACGGGCACCGGGGAGCTGTTTTTT. As protein: CASSSGATGTGELFF.

This clonotype was seen repeatedly, ten times or more. V is TRBV7-2 and J is TRBJ2-3; 8 nucleotides match TRBD2. Germline CDR1 SGHTA, CDR2 FQGNSA. V shed 5 bases, J shed 3 bases, and the junction held 10 bases outside the gene matches. The length of the CDR3 is 16 residues. The CDR3 protein is CASSDSGTTGTDTQYF. The CDR3 coding sequence is TGTGCCAGCAGCGATAGCGGGACTACTGGTACAGATACGCAGTATTTT. Full variable domain (rest looked up from reference TRBV7-2 and TRBJ2-3): GAGVSQSPSNKVTEKGKDVELRCDPISGHTALYWYRQSLGQGLEFLIYFQGNSAPDKSGLPSDRFSAERTGGSVSTLTIQRTQQEDSAVYLCASSDSGTTGTDTQYFGPGTRLTVL.

The gene calls are TRBV11-2 and TRBJ2-7; D may be TRBD2 (6 bases). Germline V gene data show CDR1 as SGHAT and CDR2 as FQNNGV. This CDR3 is 13 amino acids long. V was clipped by 8 bases and J by 3 bases, with 14 bases between them. The DNA for the CDR3 is TGTGCCAGCGCGAAAGCGGGTCACTACGAGCAGTACTTC. Residues: CASAKAGHYEQYF.

The chain employs TRBV20-1 and TRBJ2-6; TRBD1 aligns across 8 bases. The germline V gene encodes CDR1 DFQATT and CDR2 SNEGSKA (reference sequence). The CDR3 is 14 residues long. After removal of 5 bases from V and 4 bases from J, the junction contained 4 bases not matched to a gene. This CDR3 reads CSARTGSGANVLTF. CDR3 DNA sequence: TGCAGTGCTCGGACAGGGTCCGGGGCCAACGTCCTGACTTTC.

This clonotype was counted many times. V usage is TRBV11-1 and J usage is TRBJ2-7; no clear D gene. The CDR3 has 13 residues. Trimming took 4 bases from V and 7 from J, leaving 14 bases between them. Germline V gene lookup returns CDR1 SGHAT and CDR2 FQDESV (reference sequence). The CDR3 DNA reads as TGTGCCAGCAGCTCCAACGCCGCTGTGGAGCAGTACTTC. Its protein product is CASSSNAAVEQYF.

At least ten counts were recorded for this clonotype. The chain employs TRBV28 and TRBJ1-5; D possibly corresponds to TRBD1 (5 bases). Germline V gives CDR1 MDHEN, CDR2 SYDVKM. The germline V and J ends were trimmed by 5 bases and 5 bases, with 16 bases remaining between them. The CDR3 extends over 15 amino acids. The CDR3 DNA reads TGTGCCAGCAGTACGGCCGGCCTGGGGGATCAGCCCCAGCATTTT. This sequence encodes CASSTAGLGDQPQHF.

This clonotype has at least ten counts. The chain joins TRBV5-5 to TRBJ2-7; maybe TRBD1 (6 bases). Germline-derived CDR1 and CDR2 are SGHKS and YYEKEE (reference sequence). This CDR3 spans 14 amino acids. V lost 0 bases, J lost 0 bases, and 7 bases lay in between. This chain's CDR3 is CASSLGGRSYEQYF. In DNA, the CDR3 is TGTGCCAGCAGCTTGGGGGGGCGCTCCTACGAGCAGTACTTC.

The chain has TRBV5-1 and TRBJ2-3; D ambiguous. The length of the CDR3 is 14 residues. Trimming took off 1 base at V and 3 bases at J, with 9 bases between the two ends. Germline lookup yields CDR1 SGHRS and CDR2 YFSETQ. The CDR3 loop reads CASSLNLGTDTQYF. Written as DNA, the CDR3 is TGCGCCAGCAGCTTGAATTTGGGTACAGATACGCAGTATTTT. Drawing the rest from reference TRBV5-1 and TRBJ2-3, the complete variable domain is KAGVTQTPRYLIKTRGQQVTLSCSPISGHRSVSWYQQTPGQGLQFLFEYFSETQRNKGNFPGRFSGRQFSNSRSEMNVSTLELGDSALYLCASSLNLGTDTQYFGPGTRLTVL.

This chain joins TRBV18 and TRBJ2-1; no firm D call. Germline CDR1 reads KGHSH; CDR2 reads LQKENI. V was cut by 2 bases and J by 4 bases, with 12 bases left in between. This CDR3 has 15 residues. CDR3: CASSPGSVGYNEQFF. For the CDR3, the DNA is TGTGCCAGCTCACCAGGAAGTGTCGGTTACAATGAGCAGTTCTTC. Together with reference TRBV18 and TRBJ2-1, the CDR3 gives the full variable domain: NAGVMQNPRHLVRRRGQEARLRCSPMKGHSHVYWYRQLPEEGLKFMVYLQKENIIDESGMPKERFSAEFPKEGPSILRIQQVVRGDSAAYFCASSPGSVGYNEQFFGPGTRLTVL.